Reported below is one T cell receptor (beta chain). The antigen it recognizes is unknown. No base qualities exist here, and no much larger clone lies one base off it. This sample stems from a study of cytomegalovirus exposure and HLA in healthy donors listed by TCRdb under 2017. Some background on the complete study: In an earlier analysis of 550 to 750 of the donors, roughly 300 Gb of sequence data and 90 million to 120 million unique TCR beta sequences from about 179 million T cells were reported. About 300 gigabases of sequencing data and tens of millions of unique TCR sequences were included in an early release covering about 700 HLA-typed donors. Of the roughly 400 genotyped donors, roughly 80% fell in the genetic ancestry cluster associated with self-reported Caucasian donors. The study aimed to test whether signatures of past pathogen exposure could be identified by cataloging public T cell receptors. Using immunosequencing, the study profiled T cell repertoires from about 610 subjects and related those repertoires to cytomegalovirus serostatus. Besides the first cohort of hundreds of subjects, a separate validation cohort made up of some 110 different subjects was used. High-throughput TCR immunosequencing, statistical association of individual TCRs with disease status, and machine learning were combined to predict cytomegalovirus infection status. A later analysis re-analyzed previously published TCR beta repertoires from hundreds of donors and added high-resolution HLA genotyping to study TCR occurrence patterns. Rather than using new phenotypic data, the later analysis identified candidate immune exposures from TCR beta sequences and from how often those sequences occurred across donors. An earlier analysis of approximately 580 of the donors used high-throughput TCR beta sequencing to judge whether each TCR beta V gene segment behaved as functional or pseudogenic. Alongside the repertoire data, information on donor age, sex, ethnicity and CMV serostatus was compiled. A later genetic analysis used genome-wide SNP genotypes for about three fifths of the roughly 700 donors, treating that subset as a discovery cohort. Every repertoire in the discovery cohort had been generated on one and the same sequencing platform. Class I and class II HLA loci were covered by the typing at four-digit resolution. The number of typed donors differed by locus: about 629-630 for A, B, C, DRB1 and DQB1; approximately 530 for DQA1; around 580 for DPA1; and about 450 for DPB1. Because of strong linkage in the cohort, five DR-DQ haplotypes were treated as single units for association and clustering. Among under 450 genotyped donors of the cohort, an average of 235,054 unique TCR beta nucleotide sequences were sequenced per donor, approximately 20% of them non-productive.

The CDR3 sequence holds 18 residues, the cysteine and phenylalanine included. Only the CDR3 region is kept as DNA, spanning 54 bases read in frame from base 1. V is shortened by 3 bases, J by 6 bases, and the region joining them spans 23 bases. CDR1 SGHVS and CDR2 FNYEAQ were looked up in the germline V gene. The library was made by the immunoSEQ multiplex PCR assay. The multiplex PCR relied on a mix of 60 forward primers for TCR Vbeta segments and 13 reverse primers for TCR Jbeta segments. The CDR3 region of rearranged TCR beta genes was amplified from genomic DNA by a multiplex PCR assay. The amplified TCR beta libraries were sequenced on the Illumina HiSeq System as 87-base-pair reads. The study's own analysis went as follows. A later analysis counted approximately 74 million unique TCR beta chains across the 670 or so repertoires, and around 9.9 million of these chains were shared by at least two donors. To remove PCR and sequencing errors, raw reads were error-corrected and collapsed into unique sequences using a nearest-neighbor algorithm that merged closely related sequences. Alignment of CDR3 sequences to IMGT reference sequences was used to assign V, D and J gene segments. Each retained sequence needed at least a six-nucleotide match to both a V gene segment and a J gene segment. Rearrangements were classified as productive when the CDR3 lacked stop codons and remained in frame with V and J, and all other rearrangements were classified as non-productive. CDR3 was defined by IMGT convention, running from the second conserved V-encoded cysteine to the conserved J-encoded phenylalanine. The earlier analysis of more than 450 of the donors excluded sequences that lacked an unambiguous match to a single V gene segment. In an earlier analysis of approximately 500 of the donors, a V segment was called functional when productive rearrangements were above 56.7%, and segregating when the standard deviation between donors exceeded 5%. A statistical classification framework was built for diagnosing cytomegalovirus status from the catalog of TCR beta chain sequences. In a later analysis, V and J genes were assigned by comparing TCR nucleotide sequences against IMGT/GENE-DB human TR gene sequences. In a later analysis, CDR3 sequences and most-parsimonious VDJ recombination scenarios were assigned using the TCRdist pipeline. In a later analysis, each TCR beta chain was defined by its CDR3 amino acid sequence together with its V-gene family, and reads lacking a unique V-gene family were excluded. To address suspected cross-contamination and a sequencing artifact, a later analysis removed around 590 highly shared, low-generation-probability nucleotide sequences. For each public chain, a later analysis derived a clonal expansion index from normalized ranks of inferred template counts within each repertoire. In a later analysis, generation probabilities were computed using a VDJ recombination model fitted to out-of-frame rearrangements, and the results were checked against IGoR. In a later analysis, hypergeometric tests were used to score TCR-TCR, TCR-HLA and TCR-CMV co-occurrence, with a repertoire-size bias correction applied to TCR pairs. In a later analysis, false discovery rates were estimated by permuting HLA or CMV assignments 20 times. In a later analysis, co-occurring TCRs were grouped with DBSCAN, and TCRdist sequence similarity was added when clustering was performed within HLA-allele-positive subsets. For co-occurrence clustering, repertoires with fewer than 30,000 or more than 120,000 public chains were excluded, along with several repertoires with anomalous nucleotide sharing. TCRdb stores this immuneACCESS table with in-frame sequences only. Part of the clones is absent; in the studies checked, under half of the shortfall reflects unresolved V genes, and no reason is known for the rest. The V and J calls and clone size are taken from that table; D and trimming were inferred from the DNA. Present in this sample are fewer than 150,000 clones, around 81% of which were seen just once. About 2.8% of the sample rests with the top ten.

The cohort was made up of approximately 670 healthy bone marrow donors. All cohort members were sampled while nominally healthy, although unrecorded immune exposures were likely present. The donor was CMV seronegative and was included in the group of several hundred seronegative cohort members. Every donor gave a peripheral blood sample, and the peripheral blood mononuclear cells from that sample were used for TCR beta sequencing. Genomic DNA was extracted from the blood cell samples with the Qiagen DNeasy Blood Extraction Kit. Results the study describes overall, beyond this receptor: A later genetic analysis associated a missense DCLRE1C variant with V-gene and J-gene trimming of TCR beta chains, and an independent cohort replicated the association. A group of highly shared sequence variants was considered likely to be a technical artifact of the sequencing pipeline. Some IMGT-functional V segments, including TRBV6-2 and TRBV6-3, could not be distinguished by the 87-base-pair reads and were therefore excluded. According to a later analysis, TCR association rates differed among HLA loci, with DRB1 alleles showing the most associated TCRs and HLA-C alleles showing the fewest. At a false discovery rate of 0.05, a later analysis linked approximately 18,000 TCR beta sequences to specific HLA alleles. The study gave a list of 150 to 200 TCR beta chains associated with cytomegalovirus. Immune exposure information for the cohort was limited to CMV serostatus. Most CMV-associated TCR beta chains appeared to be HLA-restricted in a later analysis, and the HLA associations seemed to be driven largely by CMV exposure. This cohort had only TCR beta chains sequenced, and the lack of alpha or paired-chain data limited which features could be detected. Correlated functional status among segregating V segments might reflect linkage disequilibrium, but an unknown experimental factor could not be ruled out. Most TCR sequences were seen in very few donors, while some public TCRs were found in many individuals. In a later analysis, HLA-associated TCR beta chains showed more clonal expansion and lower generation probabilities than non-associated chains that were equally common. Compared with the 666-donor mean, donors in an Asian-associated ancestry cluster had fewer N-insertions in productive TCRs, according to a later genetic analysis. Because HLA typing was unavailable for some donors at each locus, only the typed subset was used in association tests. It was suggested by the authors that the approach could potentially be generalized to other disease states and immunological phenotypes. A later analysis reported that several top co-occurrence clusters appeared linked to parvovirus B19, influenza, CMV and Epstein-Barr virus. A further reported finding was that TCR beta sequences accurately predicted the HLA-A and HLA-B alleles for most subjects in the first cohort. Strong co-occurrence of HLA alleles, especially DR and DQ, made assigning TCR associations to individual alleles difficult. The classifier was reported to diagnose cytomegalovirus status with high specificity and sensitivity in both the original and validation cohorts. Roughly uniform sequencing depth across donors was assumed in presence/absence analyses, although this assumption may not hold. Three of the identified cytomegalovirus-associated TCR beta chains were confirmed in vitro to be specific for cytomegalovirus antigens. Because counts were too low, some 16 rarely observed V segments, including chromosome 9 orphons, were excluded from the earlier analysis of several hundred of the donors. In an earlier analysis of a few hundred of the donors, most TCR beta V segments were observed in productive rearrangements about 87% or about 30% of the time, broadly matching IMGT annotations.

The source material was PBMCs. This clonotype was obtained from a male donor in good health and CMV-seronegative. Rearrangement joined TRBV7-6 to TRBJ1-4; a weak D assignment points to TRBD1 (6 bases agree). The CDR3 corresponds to CASSLARDPGATDEKLFF. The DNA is TGTGCCAGCAGCTTGGCCCGGGACCCAGGGGCTACTGATGAAAAACTGTTTTTT.